Shown below are 21 T cell receptor beta chains from a single sample sequenced in a study of blood T cell repertoires in COVID-19. Some clones are missing from TCRdb's copy, which holds only in-frame ones; the method was immunoSEQ multiplex PCR. The sample shows around 110,000 clones, just over 90% of them seen only once. The material sequenced was peripheral blood. These receptors were taken from a human donor with active COVID-19. The donor label of this sample is uncertain.

The CDR3 sequence: CASSPTGPQETQYF. As DNA, the CDR3 is TGTGCCAGCTCACCTACTGGGCCGCAAGAGACCCAGTACTTC. The chain has TRBV18 and TRBJ2-5; no definite D call. This CDR3 spans 14 amino acids. Per germline, CDR1 KGHSH and CDR2 LQKENI. Trimming cost V 3 bases and J 2 bases, with 10 bases left between them.

The J gene is TRBJ1-1, the V gene TRBV5-1, with D perhaps matching TRBD1 (6 bases). The V end was cut by 0 bases, the J end by 3 bases, with 12 bases between. The germline CDR1 and CDR2 sequences are SGHRS and YFSETQ. The CDR3 has 15 amino acids. CDR3 protein: CASSLVVGADTEAFF. CDR3 nucleotides: TGCGCCAGCAGCTTGGTAGTGGGGGCTGACACTGAAGCTTTCTTT. The variable domain in full, completed from reference TRBV5-1 and TRBJ1-1, reads KAGVTQTPRYLIKTRGQQVTLSCSPISGHRSVSWYQQTPGQGLQFLFEYFSETQRNKGNFPGRFSGRQFSNSRSEMNVSTLELGDSALYLCASSLVVGADTEAFFGQGTRLTVV.

V is TRBV6-6 and J is TRBJ2-1; no clear D. The germline gives CDR1 MNHNY, CDR2 SVGAGI (reference sequence). CDR3 size: 12 residues. Trimming left V 0 bases short and J 6 bases short, with 3 bases between. The CDR3, as DNA: TGTGCCAGCAGTTACTCCGGCAATGAGCAGTTCTTC. It yields the protein CASSYSGNEQFF.

V and J are TRBV6-1 and TRBJ2-3; TRBD2 agrees at 8 bases. Germline CDR1 and CDR2: MNHNS and SASEGT. V trimming: 4 bases; J trimming: 0 bases; junction bases outside the gene matches: 6. The CDR3 covers 16 residues. This CDR3 is CASSAMTSVSTDTQYF. The CDR3 DNA sequence: TGTGCCAGCAGTGCTATGACTAGCGTAAGCACAGATACGCAGTATTTT.

The chain carries TRBV28 and TRBJ2-5, with 8 bases fitting TRBD2. V shed 2 bases, J shed 3 bases, and the junction held 2 bases outside the gene matches. Germline V lookup: CDR1 MDHEN, CDR2 SYDVKM. There are 14 residues in the CDR3. CDR3 residues: CASSLAGGKETQYF. The CDR3 region has the DNA TGTGCCAGCAGTTTAGCGGGGGGAAAAGAGACCCAGTACTTC. The complete variable domain, with remaining parts taken from reference TRBV28 and TRBJ2-5, reads DVKVTQSSRYLVKRTGEKVFLECVQDMDHENMFWYRQDPGLGLRLIYFSYDVKMKEKGDIPEGYSVSREKKERFSLILESASTNQTSMYLCASSLAGGKETQYFGPGTRLLVL.

This chain uses TRBV15 with TRBJ1-2; possibly TRBD1 for D (5 bases). Germline CDR1 LNHNV, CDR2 YYDKDF (reference sequence). The CDR3 totals 15 residues. The germline V and J ends were trimmed by 0 bases and 4 bases, with 12 bases remaining between them. The CDR3 spells CATSRDRGSGYGYTF. DNA of the CDR3: TGTGCCACCAGCAGAGATCGGGGGTCTGGCTATGGCTACACCTTC.

The chain uses TRBV30 and TRBJ1-2; perhaps TRBD1 as D (5 bases). The CDR3 runs 14 residues. From germline, CDR1 is GTSNPN and CDR2 SVGIG (reference sequence). Trimming removed 0 bases from V and 4 bases from J, with 12 bases in between. CDR3 DNA sequence: TGTGCCTGGAGTGTAGGGAGGGGACCCTATGGCTACACCTTC. This gives the protein CAWSVGRGPYGYTF.

The chain combines TRBV27 with TRBJ2-5; the D gene is possibly TRBD2 (7 bases). The germline gives CDR1 MNHEY, CDR2 SMNVEV (reference sequence). V dropped 4 bases and J dropped 9 bases, with 9 bases sitting between them. The length of the CDR3 is 11 residues. This CDR3 is CASSSGGPQYF. The CDR3 nucleotides are TGTGCCAGCAGTTCCGGGGGGCCCCAGTACTTC.

The chain recombines TRBV5-4 with TRBJ1-1; 7 bases are shared with TRBD1. V shed 0 bases, J shed 3 bases, and the junction held 5 bases outside the gene matches. The length of the CDR3 is 15 residues. In germline, CDR1 is SGHNT, CDR2 YYREEE (reference sequence). The CDR3 nucleotides are TGTGCCAGCAGCTTGGGAGGGGGCTTGTACACTGAAGCTTTCTTT. It translates to CASSLGGGLYTEAFF.

The J gene is TRBJ2-7, the V gene TRBV7-3, with D possibly being TRBD2 (6 bases). Trimming took off 2 bases at V and 3 bases at J, with 14 bases between the two ends. Germline V gene data show CDR1 as SGHTA and CDR2 as FQGTGA. The CDR3 is 15 residues long. Here the CDR3 DNA reads TGTGCCAGCAGCTTATCGGGCGGGGCCGACTACGAGCAGTACTTC. Protein: CASSLSGGADYEQYF.

This chain uses TRBV29-1 with TRBJ2-7, with D unclear. The CDR3 runs to 13 residues. The V gene lost 4 bases and the J gene lost 1 base, with 11 bases spanning the gap. Germline CDR1 reads SQVTM; CDR2 reads ANQGSEA. For the CDR3, the DNA is TGCAGCGTTGTCTGGCGGTCTTCCTACGAGCAGTACTTC. This encodes CSVVWRSSYEQYF.

This chain uses TRBV6-2 or TRBV6-3 with TRBJ2-5; weak D call: TRBD2 (6 bases). V was trimmed by 5 bases and J by 0 bases, leaving 16 bases between them. The V gene's germline CDR1 is MNHEY and CDR2 SVGEGT. This CDR3 comprises 16 residues. The CDR3 protein is CASSRPSGGYQETQYF. In DNA, the CDR3 is TGTGCCAGCAGTCGGCCGAGCGGAGGGTACCAAGAGACCCAGTACTTC.

The chain combines TRBV10-3 with TRBJ1-6, with TRBD1 matching over 8 bases. The CDR3 runs 16 residues. The V gene end was trimmed by 4 bases and the J gene end by 7 bases; junction bases not matched to a gene: 9. Germline CDR1 is ENHRY and CDR2 is SYGVKD. The CDR3 DNA reads TGTGCCATCAGTGGCTCCGGAGGACAGGGAAATTCACCCCTCCACTTT. Residues: CAISGSGGQGNSPLHF.

V is TRBV7-2 and J is TRBJ2-2; TRBD2 matches 8 bases. The ends lost 5 bases at V and 8 bases at J; junction bases unmatched: 7. Germline loops: CDR1 SGHTA, CDR2 FQGNSA. This CDR3 contains 14 residues. The CDR3 region has the DNA TGTGCCAGCAGCGTACTAGCGGCTCAAGGGGAGCTGTTTTTT. Protein: CASSVLAAQGELFF.

CDR3 in amino acids: CASSSTGNTIYF. The CDR3 DNA sequence: TGTGCCAGCAGTTCCACTGGAAACACCATATATTTT. The J gene is TRBJ1-3, the V gene TRBV12-3 or TRBV12-4; D gene uncertain. The ends were cut back, 4 bases at V and 2 bases at J, with 3 bases in the middle. The CDR3 runs 12 residues.

This sequence joins TRBV5-1 and TRBJ2-7, with a possible D match to TRBD1 (6 bases). The CDR3 is made up of 13 amino acids. Germline V CDR1 and CDR2: SGHRS, YFSETQ. Deletions cut 4 bases from V and 4 bases from J, with 12 bases between. The CDR3, as DNA: TGCGCCAGCAGCGGACCAGGGGAATACGAGCAGTACTTC. The encoded protein is CASSGPGEYEQYF.

This rearrangement joins TRBV18 to TRBJ1-1, with 7 bases that match TRBD1. The V gene end was trimmed by 4 bases and the J gene end by 1 base; junction bases not matched to a gene: 0. The CDR3 extends over 13 amino acids. Per the germline V gene, CDR1 is KGHSH and CDR2 is LQKENI. The CDR3 sequence: CASSRQGNTEAFF. The CDR3 nucleotides read TGTGCCAGCTCACGACAGGGGAACACTGAAGCTTTCTTT.

The J gene is TRBJ1-6, the V gene TRBV6-5; D is perhaps TRBD1 (6 bases). This CDR3 comprises 12 residues. The V gene lost 5 bases and the J gene lost 11 bases, with 10 bases spanning the gap. Germline CDR1 MNHEY, CDR2 SVGAGI. The CDR3 here is CASSLTGTPLHF. In DNA, the CDR3 is TGTGCCAGCAGTCTTACAGGGACACCCCTCCACTTT.

About this clone itself: Other nucleotide sequences from this sample produce the same CDR3. V and J are TRBV6-5 and TRBJ1-4, with D possibly matching TRBD1 (6 bases). This CDR3 comprises 15 residues. Germline V CDR1 and CDR2: MNHEY, SVGAGI. Trimming took off 0 bases at V and 4 bases at J, with 9 bases between the two ends. Written as DNA, the CDR3 is TGTGCCAGCAGTTACTCAGCAGGGGTTAATGAAAAACTGTTTTTT. Encoded protein: CASSYSAGVNEKLFF.

The genes are TRBV5-1 and TRBJ2-1; perhaps TRBD2 as D (6 bases). CDR3 length: 14 amino acids. Looked up from germline, CDR1 is SGHRS and CDR2 is YFSETQ. V was cut by 3 bases and J by 5 bases, with 12 bases left in between. The CDR3 DNA reads as TGCGCCAGCAGCTGGGGGGAGTGGGACAATGAGCAGTTCTTC. Translating gives CASSWGEWDNEQFF.

This chain connects TRBV7-6 to TRBJ2-1; tentative D call: TRBD1 (5 bases). Germline V CDR1 and CDR2: SGHVS, FNYEAQ. This CDR3 has 18 amino acids. Trimming pared 4 bases from V and 0 bases from J, leaving 19 bases between. CDR3 sequence reads: CASSSPEDRTSSYNEQFF. CDR3 sequence (DNA): TGTGCCAGCAGCTCACCGGAAGACAGAACGAGCTCCTACAATGAGCAGTTCTTC. Looking up the rest from reference TRBV7-6 and TRBJ2-1 gives the full variable domain: GAGVSQSPRYKVTKRGQDVALRCDPISGHVSLYWYRQALGQGPEFLTYFNYEAQQDKSGLPNDRFSAERPEGSISTLTIQRTEQRDSAMYRCASSSPEDRTSSYNEQFFGPGTRLTVL.